This paragraph covers one TCR beta chain sequence. Its antigen remains unidentified. For TCRbeta, the library was prepared with unique molecular identifiers. One entry per CDR3 protein, called by TCRdb with MiXCR from the PCR reads. Of more than 200,000 distinct CDR3 sequences listed, roughly a sixth are singletons. This CDR3 contains 14 residues. Germline V gene data show CDR1 as KGHSH and CDR2 as LQKENI. V gave up 4 bases and J gave up 3 bases, with 10 bases separating them. The entry originates in a study of T-cell reconstitution after alpha-beta-depleted transplantation in children. Points from the study as a whole: Diversity and T-cell counts at one year after transplant derived mostly from new T cells. The study traced high day-60 TCRbeta diversity in some patients to surviving recipient T cells and thymic progenitors. Several hundred expanded graft clones reportedly supplied alpha-beta T cells about two months after transplant.

The chain has TRBV18 and TRBJ1-5, with a possible D match to TRBD1 (6 bases). The sequencing used PBMCs, mostly from graft donor cells, collected 360 days after TCRalphabeta/CD19-depleted stem cell transplant. This receptor was identified in a male patient between 2 and 15 years old who had a stem cell transplant for acute lymphoblastic leukemia, so the T cells may come from the graft donor. In nucleotides, the CDR3 is TGTGCCAGCTCACGGGGGGCTCTCAATCAGCCCCAGCATTTT. It encodes CASSRGALNQPQHF.